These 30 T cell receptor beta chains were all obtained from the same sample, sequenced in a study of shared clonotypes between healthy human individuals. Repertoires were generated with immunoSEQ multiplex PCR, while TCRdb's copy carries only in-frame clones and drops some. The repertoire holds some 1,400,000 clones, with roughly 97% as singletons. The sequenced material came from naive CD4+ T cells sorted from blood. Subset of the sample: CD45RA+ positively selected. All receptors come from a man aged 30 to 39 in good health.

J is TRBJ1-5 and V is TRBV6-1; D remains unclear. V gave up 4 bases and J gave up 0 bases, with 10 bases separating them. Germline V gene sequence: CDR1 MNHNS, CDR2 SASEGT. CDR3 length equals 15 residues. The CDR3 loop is CASSGPRYSNQPQHF. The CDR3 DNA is TGTGCCAGCAGTGGGCCACGGTATAGCAATCAGCCCCAGCATTTT.

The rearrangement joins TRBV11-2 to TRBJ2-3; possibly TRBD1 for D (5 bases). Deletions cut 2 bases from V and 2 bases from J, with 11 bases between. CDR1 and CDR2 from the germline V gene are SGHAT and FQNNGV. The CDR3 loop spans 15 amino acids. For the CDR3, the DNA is TGTGCCAGCAGCTTATCTAGGGGCCTCACAGATACGCAGTATTTT. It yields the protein CASSLSRGLTDTQYF.

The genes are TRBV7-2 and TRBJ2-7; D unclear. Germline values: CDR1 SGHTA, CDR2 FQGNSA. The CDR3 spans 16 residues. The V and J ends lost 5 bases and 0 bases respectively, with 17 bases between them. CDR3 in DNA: TGTGCCAGCAGCCTCAGAGGCGGCACCACCTCCTACGAGCAGTACTTC. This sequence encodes CASSLRGGTTSYEQYF. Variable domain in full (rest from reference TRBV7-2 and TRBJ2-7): GAGVSQSPSNKVTEKGKDVELRCDPISGHTALYWYRQSLGQGLEFLIYFQGNSAPDKSGLPSDRFSAERTGGSVSTLTIQRTQQEDSAVYLCASSLRGGTTSYEQYFGPGTRLTVT.

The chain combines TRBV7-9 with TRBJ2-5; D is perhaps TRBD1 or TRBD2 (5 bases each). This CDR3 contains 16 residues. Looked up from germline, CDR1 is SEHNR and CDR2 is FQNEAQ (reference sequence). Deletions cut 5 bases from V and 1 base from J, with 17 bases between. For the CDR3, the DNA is TGTGCCAGCAGCCATGGACTCGGGGCCAGCCAAGAGACCCAGTACTTC. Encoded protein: CASSHGLGASQETQYF.

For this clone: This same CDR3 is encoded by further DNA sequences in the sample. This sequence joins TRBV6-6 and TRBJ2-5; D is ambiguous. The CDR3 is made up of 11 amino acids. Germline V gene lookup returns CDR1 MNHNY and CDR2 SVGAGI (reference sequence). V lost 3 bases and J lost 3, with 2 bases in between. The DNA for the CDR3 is TGTGCCAGCAGTTATGAAGAGACCCAGTACTTC. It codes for CASSYEETQYF.

CDR3 residues: CASSLTGQPREKLFF. As DNA, the CDR3 is TGTGCCAGCAGCCTAACGGGCCAACCTAGGGAAAAACTGTTTTTT. The rearrangement links TRBV7-9 to TRBJ1-4; no definite D call. The CDR3 has 15 amino acids. CDR1 SEHNR and CDR2 FQNEAQ come from the germline V gene (reference sequence). Deletions cut 5 bases from V and 8 bases from J, with 18 bases between.

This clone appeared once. CDR3 DNA sequence: TGCGCCAGCAGTGAAGGGTCGAGCTCCTACAATGAGCAGTTCTTC. Translating it yields CASSEGSSSYNEQFF. This chain joins TRBV10-1 and TRBJ2-1; D unclear. The CDR3 is 15 amino acids. Germline V gives CDR1 WNHNN, CDR2 SYGVQD (reference sequence). Deletions cut 3 bases from V and 0 bases from J, with 9 bases between.

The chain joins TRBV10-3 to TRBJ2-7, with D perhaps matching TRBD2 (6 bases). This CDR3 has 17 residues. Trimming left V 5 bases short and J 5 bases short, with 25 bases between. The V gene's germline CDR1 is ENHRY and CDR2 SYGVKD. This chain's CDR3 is CAISLRGLSGIDDEQYF. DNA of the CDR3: TGTGCCATCAGTTTAAGGGGTCTTAGCGGCATTGATGACGAGCAGTACTTC.

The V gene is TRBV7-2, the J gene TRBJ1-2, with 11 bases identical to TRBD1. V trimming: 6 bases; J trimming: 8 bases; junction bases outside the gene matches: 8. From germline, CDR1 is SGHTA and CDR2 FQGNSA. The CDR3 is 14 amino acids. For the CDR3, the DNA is TGTGCCAGCAGTTGGACAGGGGGCCCGCGGGGCTACACCTTC. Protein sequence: CASSWTGGPRGYTF.

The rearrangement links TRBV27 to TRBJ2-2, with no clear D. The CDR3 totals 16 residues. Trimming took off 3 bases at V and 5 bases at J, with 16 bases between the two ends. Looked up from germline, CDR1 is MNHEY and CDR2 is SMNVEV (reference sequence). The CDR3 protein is CASSLRQLLQTGELFF. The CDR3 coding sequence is TGTGCCAGCAGTTTGAGGCAGCTACTTCAAACCGGGGAGCTGTTTTTT.

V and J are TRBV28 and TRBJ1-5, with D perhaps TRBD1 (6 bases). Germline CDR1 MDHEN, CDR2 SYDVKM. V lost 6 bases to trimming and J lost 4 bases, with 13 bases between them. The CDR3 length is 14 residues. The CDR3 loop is CASSPQGTNQPQHF. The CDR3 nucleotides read TGTGCCAGCAGCCCTCAGGGGACTAATCAGCCCCAGCATTTT.

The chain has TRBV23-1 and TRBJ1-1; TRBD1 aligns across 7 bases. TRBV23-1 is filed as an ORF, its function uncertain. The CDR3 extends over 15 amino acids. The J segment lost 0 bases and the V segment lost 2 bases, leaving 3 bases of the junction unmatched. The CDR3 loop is CASSQPDRMNTEAFF. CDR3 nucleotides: TGCGCCAGCAGTCAACCGGACAGGATGAACACTGAAGCTTTCTTT.

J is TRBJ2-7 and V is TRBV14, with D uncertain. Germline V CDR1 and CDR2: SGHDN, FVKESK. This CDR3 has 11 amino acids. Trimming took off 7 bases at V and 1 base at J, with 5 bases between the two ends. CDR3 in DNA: TGTGCCAGCAACTCGTCCTACGAGCAGTACTTC. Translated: CASNSSYEQYF.

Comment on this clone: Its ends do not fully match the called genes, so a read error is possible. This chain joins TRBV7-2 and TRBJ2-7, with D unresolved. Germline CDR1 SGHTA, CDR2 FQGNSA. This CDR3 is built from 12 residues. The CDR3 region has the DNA TGTGCCAGCAGCTTAGCAAGAGACCGGGCCGACTTC. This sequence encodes CASSLARDRADF.

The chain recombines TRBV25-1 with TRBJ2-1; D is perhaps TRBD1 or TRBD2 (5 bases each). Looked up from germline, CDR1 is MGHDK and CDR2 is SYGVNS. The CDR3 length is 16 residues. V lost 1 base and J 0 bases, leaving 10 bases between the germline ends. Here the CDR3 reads CASSESGPRSYNEQFF. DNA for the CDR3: TGTGCCAGCAGTGAATCGGGACCCCGCTCCTACAATGAGCAGTTCTTC.

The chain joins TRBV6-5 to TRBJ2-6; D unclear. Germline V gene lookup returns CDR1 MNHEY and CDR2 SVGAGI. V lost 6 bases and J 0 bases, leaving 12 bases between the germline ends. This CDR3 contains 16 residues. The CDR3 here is CASSYRAVSGANVLTF. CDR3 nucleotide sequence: TGTGCCAGCAGCTACAGAGCCGTCTCTGGGGCCAACGTCCTGACTTTC.

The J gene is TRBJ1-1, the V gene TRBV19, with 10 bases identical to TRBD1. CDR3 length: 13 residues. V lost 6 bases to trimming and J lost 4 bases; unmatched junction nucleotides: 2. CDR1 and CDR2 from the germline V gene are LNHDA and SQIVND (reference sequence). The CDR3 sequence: CASSRQGATEAFF. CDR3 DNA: TGTGCCAGTAGCCGACAGGGGGCCACTGAAGCTTTCTTT. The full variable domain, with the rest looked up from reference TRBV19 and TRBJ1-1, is DGGITQSPKYLFRKEGQNVTLSCEQNLNHDAMYWYRQDPGQGLRLIYYSQIVNDFQKGDIAEGYSVSREKKESFPLTVTSAQKNPTAFYLCASSRQGATEAFFGQGTRLTVV.

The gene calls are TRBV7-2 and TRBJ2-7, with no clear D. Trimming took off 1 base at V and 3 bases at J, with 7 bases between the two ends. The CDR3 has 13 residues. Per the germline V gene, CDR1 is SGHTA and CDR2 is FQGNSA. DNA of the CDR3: TGTGCCAGCAGCTTAGGCGAGTTCTACGAGCAGTACTTC. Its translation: CASSLGEFYEQYF.

The CDR3 sequence: CASSPAQRNYGYTF. CDR3 nucleotides: TGTGCCAGCAGCCCCGCCCAGAGAAACTATGGCTACACCTTC. The chain joins TRBV6-5 to TRBJ1-2; no clear D. CDR3 size: 14 residues. With 6 bases removed from V and 2 bases from J, the gap between germline ends came to 13 bases. The germline V gene has CDR1 MNHEY and CDR2 SVGAGI.

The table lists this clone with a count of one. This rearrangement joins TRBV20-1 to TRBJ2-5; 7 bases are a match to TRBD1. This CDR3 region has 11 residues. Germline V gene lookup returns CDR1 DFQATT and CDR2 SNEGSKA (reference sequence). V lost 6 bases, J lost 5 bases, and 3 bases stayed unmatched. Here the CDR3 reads CSAKQGETQYF. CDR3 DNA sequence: TGCAGTGCCAAACAGGGGGAGACCCAGTACTTC.

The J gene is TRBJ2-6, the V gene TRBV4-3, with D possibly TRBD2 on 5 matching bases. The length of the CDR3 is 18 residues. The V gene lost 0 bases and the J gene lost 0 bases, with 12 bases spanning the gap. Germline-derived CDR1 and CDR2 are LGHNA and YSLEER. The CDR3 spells CASSQDLNGLSGANVLTF. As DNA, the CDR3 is TGCGCCAGCAGCCAAGATTTAAATGGACTCTCTGGGGCCAACGTCCTGACTTTC.

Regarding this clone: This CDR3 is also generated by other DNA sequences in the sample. The CDR3: CASIKPSTGELFF. The CDR3 DNA sequence: TGTGCCAGCATTAAACCGAGCACTGGGGAGCTGTTTTTT. The rearrangement joins TRBV6-5 to TRBJ2-2; D unclear. Trimming cost V 7 bases and J 8 bases, with 14 bases left between them. The CDR3 is made up of 13 amino acids. Germline assignment: CDR1 MNHEY and CDR2 SVGAGI.

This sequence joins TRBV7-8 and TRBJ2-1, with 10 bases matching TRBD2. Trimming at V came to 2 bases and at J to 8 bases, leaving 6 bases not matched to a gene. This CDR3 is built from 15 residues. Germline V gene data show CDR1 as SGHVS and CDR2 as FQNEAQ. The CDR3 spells CASSLIAGGRDEQFF. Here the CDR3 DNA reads TGTGCCAGCAGCTTAATAGCGGGAGGTCGGGATGAGCAGTTCTTC.

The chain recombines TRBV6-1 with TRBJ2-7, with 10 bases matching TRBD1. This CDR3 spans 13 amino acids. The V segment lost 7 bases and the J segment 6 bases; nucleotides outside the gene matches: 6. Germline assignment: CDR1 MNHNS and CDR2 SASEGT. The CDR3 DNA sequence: TGTGCCAGCACGGGACAGGGGATCGGCGAGCAGTACTTC. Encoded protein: CASTGQGIGEQYF.

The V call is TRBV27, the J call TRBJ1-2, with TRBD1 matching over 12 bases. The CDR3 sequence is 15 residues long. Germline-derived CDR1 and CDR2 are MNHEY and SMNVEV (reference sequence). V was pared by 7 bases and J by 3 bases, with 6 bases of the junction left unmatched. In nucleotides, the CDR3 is TGTGCCAGCACCACAGGGACAGGGGGCTACTATGGCTACACCTTC. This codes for CASTTGTGGYYGYTF.

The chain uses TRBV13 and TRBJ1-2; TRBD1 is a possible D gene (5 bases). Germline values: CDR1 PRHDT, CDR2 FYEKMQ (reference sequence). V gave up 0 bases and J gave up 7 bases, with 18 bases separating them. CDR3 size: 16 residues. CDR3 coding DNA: TGTGCCAGCAGCTTAGGAAGACTAGGGACCCTGGGTGGCTACACCTTC. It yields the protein CASSLGRLGTLGGYTF. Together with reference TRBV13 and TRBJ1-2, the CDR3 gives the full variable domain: AAGVIQSPRHLIKEKRETATLKCYPIPRHDTVYWYQQGPGQDPQFLISFYEKMQSDKGSIPDRFSAQQFSDYHSELNMSSLELGDSALYFCASSLGRLGTLGGYTFGSGTRLTVV.

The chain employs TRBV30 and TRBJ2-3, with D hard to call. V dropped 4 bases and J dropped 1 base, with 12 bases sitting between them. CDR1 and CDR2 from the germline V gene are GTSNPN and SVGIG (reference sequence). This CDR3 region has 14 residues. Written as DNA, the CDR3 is TGTGCCTGGACTGCCGGAACCCGCACAGATACGCAGTATTTT. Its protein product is CAWTAGTRTDTQYF.

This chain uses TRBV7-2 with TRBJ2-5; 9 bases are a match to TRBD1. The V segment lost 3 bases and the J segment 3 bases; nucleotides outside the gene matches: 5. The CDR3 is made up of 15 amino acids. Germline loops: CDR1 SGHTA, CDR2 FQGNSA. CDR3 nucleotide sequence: TGTGCCAGCAGCTTGGACAGGGGATTTGAAGAGACCCAGTACTTC. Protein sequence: CASSLDRGFEETQYF.

CDR3 in amino acids: CASSARPGPSYNEQFF. The CDR3 DNA reads TGTGCCAGCAGCGCACGCCCTGGACCCTCCTACAATGAGCAGTTCTTC. This sequence joins TRBV9 and TRBJ2-1; D is undetermined. In germline, CDR1 is SGDLS, CDR2 YYNGEE. The CDR3 sequence is 16 residues long. Trimming shortened V by 3 bases and J by 0 bases, and 13 bases separated the two germline ends.

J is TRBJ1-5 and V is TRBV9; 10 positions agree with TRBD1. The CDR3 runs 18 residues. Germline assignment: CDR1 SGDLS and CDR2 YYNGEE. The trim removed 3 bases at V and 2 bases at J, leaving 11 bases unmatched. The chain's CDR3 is CASSAGTGVGVGNQPQHF. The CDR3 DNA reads TGTGCCAGCAGCGCAGGGACAGGGGTTGGGGTTGGCAATCAGCCCCAGCATTTT.